This T cell receptor beta chain was profiled in a study of human T cells and chemical hapten exposure. In the study overall: The study patch tested 0.01% DPC on the upper back and read results at 6 days. The study, taken as a whole, reports: In the PT1 data, expanded TCR counts showed a positive correlation with patch test score.

The time point here: pre-sensitization, week 0. Treatment meaning: therapeutic diphenylcyclopropenone sensitization with weekly scalp DPC. Each cDNA molecule in the library carried unique molecular identifiers. TCRdb reprocessed the RACE reads via MiXCR and lists one record per CDR3 protein. The repertoire has some 98,000 distinct CDR3 sequences, approximately 10% of them found once; the top ten carry about 3%. This clonotype came up many times. What it binds is unknown. Germline CDR1 and CDR2: MNHEY and SVGEGT. The CDR3 runs 15 residues. The V gene lost 2 bases and the J gene lost 4 bases, with 12 bases spanning the gap.

The rearrangement links TRBV6-2 or TRBV6-3 to TRBJ1-5; D unclear. This clonotype originated in an older woman with alopecia areata. Some clones in this sample may be carry-over from other donors' samples. The specimen was whole blood, collected in connection with sensitization to the hapten diphenylcyclopropenone (DPC). This CDR3 is CASSYGGSTNQPQHF. For the CDR3, the DNA is TGTGCCAGCAGTTACGGAGGGTCCACGAATCAGCCCCAGCATTTT.